The entry below gives a single TCR beta chain sequence along with its context. Its antigen target is currently unknown. The sample holds no much larger clone one base away, and base qualities are not on file. V is trimmed back by 8 bases and J by 0 bases, and the junction contains 20 bases that no gene match accounts for. For CDR1 and CDR2, the germline V gene lists MRHNA and SNTAGT. The CDR3 goes from the cysteine to the phenylalanine over 19 residues. This entry keeps only the CDR3 DNA: 57 bases, framed from base 1. Using the deep immunoSEQ assay, multiplex PCR amplified TCR CDR3 regions from genomic DNA. Extracted genomic DNA from each cell subset was spread evenly across all wells of several immunoSEQ 96-well plates, with each plate serving as a replicate. Each replicate PCR for sorted subsets received 150 to 250 ng genomic DNA, equal to roughly 30,000 T cell genomes. Purified libraries were quantified with a Qubit 3.0 fluorometer, sized on a Bioanalyzer 2100, and re-quantified with the KAPA Library Quantification kit. Each immunoSEQ 96-well plate was sequenced on its own single-read 150-cycle Illumina NextSeq 550 flow cell. As for the original processing: Because the immunoSEQ output held only junctional sequences and lacked quality scores, the filtering could not match the filtering applied to full-length reads. To assign V/J genes and CDR3, sequences were annotated against IMGT germline references using PyIR, a Python wrapper for IgBLAST v1.9. Reads were filtered out if the reads had weak V/J assignments (E-value above 1e-6), no CDR3, stop codons, out-of-frame junctions, or ambiguous translated residues. A V3J clonotype was defined by an identical inferred V gene, J gene, and CDR3 amino acid sequence. The percentage overlap between two repertoires was calculated by dividing the number of shared unique clonotypes by the size of the smaller repertoire. Richness of each repertoire was evaluated using RTK rarefaction, the Chao1 estimator, and Recon v2.1 estimates of unobserved clonotypes. Generation probabilities were computed with OLGA for all TCRbeta clonotypes obtained by the gDNA method from a few donors. TCRdb obtained this table from immuneACCESS and retained in-frame rearrangements with V and J assigned. These tables miss some clones; where compared with another copy, unresolved V genes account for less than half of the shortfall, and the remainder is unexplained. V, J and clone size derive from that table, while D and trimming were established from the DNA sequence. The sample table holds 950,000 to 1,100,000 clones, of which approximately 80% were seen once. The ten most abundant clones make up 0.55% to 0.7% of the sample.

The sample originates from a study of shared clonotypes between healthy human individuals (dated by TCRdb to the early 2020s). As for the study more broadly: Three men and a couple of women, aged 18 to 49 years, made up the cohort. Per donor, three plates each were used for CD4 naive and CD4 memory, two for CD8 naive, and one for CD8 memory. To estimate repertoire size and how much clonotypes are shared between individuals, the study performed deep sequencing of blood TCR repertoires from about five healthy adults. Different laboratories and diverse techniques were used to prepare libraries and sequence TCR repertoires, to increase sequencing depth and limit assay-specific biases. Per donor, leukapheresis produced somewhere between about 0.94 and 8.9 billion PBMCs.

Study-level results and caveats: Incomplete sequencing was indicated by rarefaction of sorted-subset datasets, despite the large sequencing depth. Based on pairwise subsampling, the degree of clonotype sharing among donors was expected to be affected by sequencing depth. Larger estimated clonotype richness was generally found for naive subsets than for memory subsets. Across a few donors, about 5% of naive CD4, roughly 3.5% of naive CD8, roughly 2.2% of memory CD4, and roughly 0.41% of memory CD8 clonotypes were shared. Compared with non-shared clonotypes, clonotypes shared by all four sorted-subset donors had higher generation probabilities. Because the study included only a small number of donors, the genetic and exposure-history diversity represented was limited. Only blood was sampled, and tissue TCR repertoires likely differ from those in blood.

The donors were healthy, HIV-negative adults who had no recently reported acute infections or vaccinations. All donors were Caucasian adults living in Nashville, Tennessee, USA. Magnetic negative selection was used to enrich CD4+ T cells, after which naive cells were positively selected on CD45RA and the negative fraction became the memory subset. After blood collection by leukapheresis, PBMCs were isolated using Ficoll-Histopaque density gradient centrifugation and then cryopreserved in the vapor phase of liquid nitrogen. Analytical flow cytometry was used to check the purity and quantity of every magnetically sorted T cell population. Genomic DNA was isolated from every sorted fraction and measured by UV absorbance on a Nanodrop 2000c.

The chain uses TRBV6-4 and TRBJ2-3, with TRBD2 identical over 7 junction bases. This receptor was taken from a man between 18 and 29 years old in good health. Some clones in this sample may be carry-over from other donors' samples. The sequencing sample was made of memory CD4+ T cells from PBMCs. The cell subset or site label corresponds to: CD45RA-negative fraction. CDR3 loop: CASARVGIAGKTSTDTQYF. The sequenced DNA: TGTGCCAGCGCAAGAGTCGGGATAGCGGGTAAAACTAGCACAGATACGCAGTATTTT.